This entry describes one T cell receptor (beta chain). Amplification of TCR beta CDR3 regions was performed using RNA transcripts as template. TCR CDR3 regions were first amplified by RT-PCR with HTBI primers. TCRdb reanalysed the multiplex PCR reads using MiXCR and keeps one entry per CDR3 protein. The sample lists a few hundred thousand distinct CDR3 sequences, 15% to 20% occurring once. Used for diagnoses were clinical symptoms, serum thyroxine and TRAb, thyroid ultrasound and orbital computed tomography. This entry belongs to a study of T cells in Graves' hyperthyroidism and ophthalmopathy. Study at large: Peripheral blood sampling occurred at initial diagnosis, before any treatment.

Germline CDR1 is MNHEY and CDR2 is SMNVEV (reference sequence). CDR3 length: 13 residues. The V end lost 6 bases, the J end lost 4 bases, and 12 bases lay between the germline ends. The V gene is TRBV27, the J gene TRBJ1-2; tentatively, D is TRBD1 (5 bases). The sample consisted of blood. The clonotype comes from a young woman with Graves' ophthalmopathy. CDR3 sequence reads: CASSTGRRYGYTF. CDR3 nucleotide sequence: TGTGCCAGCAGCACAGGACGGCGCTATGGCTACACCTTC.